This paragraph covers one T cell receptor (beta chain) sequence. The clone's antigen remains unknown. No much larger clone is present one base from it, and per-base qualities are unavailable. CDR1 and CDR2, per the germline V gene, are SQVTM and ANQGSEA. V was cut back by 4 bases and J by 4 bases, leaving a gap of 13 bases between them. From the cysteine through the phenylalanine, the CDR3 covers 13 amino acids. Only the CDR3 portion is preserved as DNA: 39 bases, with reading frame beginning at the first base. These data are taken from a study of shared clonotypes between healthy human individuals (dated by TCRdb to about 2020). Looking at the study overall: The cohort comprised a couple of women and a few men aged 18 to 49 years. For each donor, CD4 naive and CD4 memory were each run on three plates, CD8 naive on two plates, and CD8 memory on one plate. To estimate repertoire size and how much clonotype sharing occurs between individuals, the study deeply sequenced the blood TCR repertoires of about five healthy adults. Different laboratories and diverse techniques were used to prepare libraries and sequence TCR repertoires, to increase sequencing depth and limit assay-specific biases. Per donor, leukapheresis produced somewhere between about 0.9 and 10 billion PBMCs. The paper as a whole reports these results and caveats: Based on pairwise subsampling, the degree of clonotype sharing among donors was expected to be affected by sequencing depth. Sampling was restricted to blood, and TCR repertoires in tissue are likely to differ from TCR repertoires in blood. Because the study included a small number of donors, the genetic and exposure-history diversity represented was limited. Even with the large sequencing depth, rarefaction of the sorted-subset datasets indicated that sequencing was incomplete. Estimated clonotype richness was generally larger for naive than for memory subsets. Compared with non-shared clonotypes, the clonotypes found in all four sorted-subset donors had higher generation probabilities. Approximately 4.8% of naive CD4, more than 3% of naive CD8, approximately 2.2% of memory CD4, and less than 0.45% of memory CD8 clonotypes were shared across four donors.

Using the deep immunoSEQ assay, multiplex PCR amplified TCR CDR3 regions from genomic DNA. Genomic DNA extracted from each cell subset was distributed evenly over all wells of several immunoSEQ 96-well plates, and each plate served as one replicate. Each replicate PCR for sorted subsets received around 210 ng genomic DNA, equal to about 29,000 T cell genomes. Purified libraries were measured with a Qubit 3.0 fluorometer, size-checked on a Bioanalyzer 2100, and measured again with the KAPA Library Quantification kit. Every immunoSEQ 96-well plate was sequenced on a separate single-read 150-cycle Illumina NextSeq 550 flow cell. In the authors' own workflow: Because the immunoSEQ output held only junctional sequences and lacked quality scores, the filtering could not match the filtering applied to full-length reads. Sequences were annotated with PyIR, a Python wrapper for IgBLAST v1.9, and V/J genes and CDR3 were assigned using IMGT germline references. Reads were filtered out if the reads had weak V/J assignments (E-value above 1e-6), no CDR3, stop codons, out-of-frame junctions, or ambiguous translated residues. V3J clonotypes were defined as sequences sharing the same inferred V gene, J gene, and CDR3 amino acid sequence. Percentage overlap between repertoires was calculated by dividing the number of shared unique clonotypes by the size of the smaller repertoire. RTK rarefaction, the Chao1 estimator, and Recon v2.1 estimates of unobserved clonotypes were used to assess repertoire richness. Generation probabilities were computed with OLGA for all TCRbeta clonotypes obtained by the gDNA method from a handful of donors. This is the immuneACCESS table as TCRdb keeps it, with only in-frame sequences that have V and J called. A part of the clones is gone; compared with another copy, unresolved V genes explain less than half, and the rest is unexplained. That table supplies the V and J calls and clone size; D and trimming were determined from the DNA. For this sample the table gives some 350,000 clones, of which approximately 79% were detected only once. The ten largest clones represent around a tenth of the sample.

The donors were healthy, HIV-negative adults who had no recently reported acute infections or vaccinations. Every donor was a Caucasian adult residing in Nashville, Tennessee, USA. Magnetic negative selection was used to enrich CD4+ T cells, after which naive cells were positively selected on CD45RA and the negative fraction became the memory subset. After blood collection by leukapheresis, PBMCs were isolated using Ficoll-Histopaque density gradient centrifugation and then cryopreserved in the vapor phase of liquid nitrogen. Purity and quantity of every magnetically sorted T cell population were checked by analytical flow cytometry. Genomic DNA was isolated from every sorted fraction and measured by UV absorbance on a Nanodrop 2000c.

The sequence derives from a man aged 25 to 40 in good health. Sequenced: memory CD4+ T cells sorted from blood. Read against the paper, the sample's cell subset or site label means: CD45RA-negative fraction. The rearranged segments are TRBV29-1 and TRBJ1-2; no D gene is confidently identified. The CDR3 protein: CSVGSKAIYGYTF. The nucleotide sequence is TGCAGCGTTGGAAGCAAAGCTATCTATGGCTACACCTTC.